Detailed here is one TCR beta chain. Its cognate antigen is unknown. Germline V gene sequence: CDR1 SEHNR, CDR2 FQNEAQ (reference sequence). With 5 bases removed from V and 0 bases from J, the gap between germline ends came to 16 bases. CDR3 length: 16 amino acids. This sample is drawn from a study of long-term antiretroviral therapy in people with HIV. Study-wide findings and caveats: Dominating the repertoire at all time points were the clones that expanded before ART. Diversity went up after ART and still fell short of transplant donor controls. Information pertaining to ART adherence, viral resistance or therapeutic modifications was not obtained.

Participants living with HIV all received treatment in the United States. immunoSEQ v3.0 was run at survey level. The table came from immunoSEQ multiplex PCR; TCRdb's copy has only in-frame clones and leaves some out. The sample includes around 19,000 clones, 82% seen only once; the top ten take around 11%. The material was unsorted PBMCs, obtained around 2.5 years after starting antiretroviral therapy. J is TRBJ1-1 and V is TRBV7-9; no clear D. The sequence was obtained from a man aged 40-55 years with HIV. The CDR3 sequence: CASSTNEAVLNTEAFF. In DNA form, the CDR3 reads TGTGCCAGCAGCACTAACGAGGCAGTATTGAACACTGAAGCTTTCTTT.